This section outlines one T cell receptor (beta chain) sequence together with its context. Its antigen is still unknown. This sample was included in a study of cytomegalovirus exposure and HLA in healthy donors. Study-wide findings and caveats: Rare TCR sequences predominated, though certain public TCRs were found in many donors.

From germline, CDR1 is SGHNT and CDR2 YYREEE (reference sequence). V gave up 4 bases and J gave up 0 bases; unmatched junction bases: 2. The CDR3 is made up of 15 amino acids. Repertoires were generated with immunoSEQ multiplex PCR, while TCRdb's copy carries only in-frame clones and drops some. The data hold roughly 120,000 clones, with approximately 91% observed a single time. Sample: PBMCs. The receptor was isolated from a man aged 18 to 29 in good health and CMV-seropositive. This chain joins TRBV5-4 and TRBJ1-4; 8 bases fit TRBD1. The CDR3 bases are TGTGCCAGCAGCCAGGACAGGGCAACTAATGAAAAACTGTTTTTT. Amino acids: CASSQDRATNEKLFF.